The 24 T cell receptor beta chains below were found in one sample sequenced in a study of blood T cells in healthy people across ages. A second 7 to 11 cycle PCR used barcoded and J-beta primers. MiXCR, applied by TCRdb to the 5' RACE reads, yields one record per CDR3 protein. Of 1.5 million to 2 million distinct CDR3 sequences listed, 28% are singletons. The sequencing input was blood. The receptors come from a woman younger than 45 in good health.

This clonotype was counted at least ten times. CDR3 sequence reads: CSARDSQWPYEQYF. The CDR3 DNA is TGCAGTGCTAGAGACAGCCAATGGCCCTACGAGCAGTACTTC. V is TRBV20-1 and J is TRBJ2-7; D is ambiguous. CDR1 is DFQATT and CDR2 is SNEGSKA in the germline V gene (reference sequence). V was clipped by 0 bases and J by 2 bases, with 11 bases between them. The CDR3 is 14 amino acids.

V usage is TRBV6-6 and J usage is TRBJ1-4; D may be TRBD1 (5 bases). Trimming shortened V by 6 bases and J by 8 bases, and 19 bases separated the two germline ends. The CDR3 totals 15 residues. From germline, CDR1 is MNHNY and CDR2 SVGAGI (reference sequence). Here the CDR3 reads CASSSLGLKDEKLFF. The CDR3 DNA is TGTGCCAGCAGCTCTCTGGGACTCAAAGACGAAAAACTGTTTTTT.

The chain has TRBV5-6 and TRBJ2-4; TRBD2 might be the D (6 bases). The J call could be wrong; TRBJ2-7 is a better fit for the DNA end. Germline lookup yields CDR1 SGHDT and CDR2 YYEEEE. There are 16 residues in the CDR3. The CDR3 DNA reads TGTGCCAGCATGCAATTTGCGGGGCCAGGGCGCCACGAGCAGTACTTC. Translation gives CASMQFAGPGRHEQYF.

This clonotype has just a few counts. A read error may produce the germline difference seen at one junction end. J is TRBJ2-7 and V is TRBV10-3; possibly TRBD1 for D (5 bases). The CDR3 spans 12 residues. Germline CDR1 is ENHRY and CDR2 is SYGVKD. CDR3 region: CAIADNSHEQYF. The CDR3 coding sequence is TGTGCCATCGCGGACAACTCCCACGAGCAGTACTTC.

The rearrangement links TRBV9 to TRBJ2-1; the match to TRBD2 covers 7 bases. CDR1 is SGDLS, CDR2 YYNGEE, per germline. The CDR3 loop spans 16 amino acids. Unmatched junction bases numbered 11, after V lost 0 bases and J lost 8 bases. The CDR3 reads CASSVVAGVPGDEQFF. DNA of the CDR3: TGTGCCAGCAGCGTAGTGGCGGGAGTGCCGGGGGATGAGCAGTTCTTC.

This clonotype showed up just a few times. The rearrangement joins TRBV12-3 or TRBV12-4 to TRBJ1-5; TRBD1 matches 8 bases. CDR3 length equals 15 residues. After removal of 6 bases from V and 4 bases from J, the junction contained 8 bases not matched to a gene. The CDR3 sequence: CASRVQGAVNQPQHF. The CDR3 region has the DNA TGTGCCAGCAGGGTCCAGGGGGCGGTGAATCAGCCCCAGCATTTT.

This clonotype was counted only a few times. J is TRBJ2-4 and V is TRBV7-2; a weak D match, TRBD1 (5 bases). CDR1 is SGHTA, CDR2 FQGNSA, per germline. V was clipped by 1 base and J by 0 bases, with 10 bases between them. The CDR3 covers 16 residues. The CDR3 reads CASSLVGAQAKNIQYF. The CDR3 DNA is TGTGCCAGCAGCTTAGTTGGGGCTCAAGCCAAAAACATTCAGTACTTC.

This clonotype appeared a few times. This chain connects TRBV7-9 to TRBJ1-1; TRBD1 is a possible D gene (6 bases). CDR3 length: 15 amino acids. Germline V CDR1 and CDR2: SEHNR, FQNEAQ (reference sequence). The ends were cut back, 5 bases at V and 2 bases at J, with 15 bases in the middle. DNA for the CDR3: TGTGCCAGCAGCCCTGACGGGACACTCAACACTGAAGCTTTCTTT. As protein: CASSPDGTLNTEAFF.

The chain employs TRBV12-3 or TRBV12-4 and TRBJ2-1; TRBD2 is a possible D gene (6 bases). V was trimmed by 9 bases and J by 6 bases, leaving 18 bases between them. This CDR3 is 14 amino acids long. Here the CDR3 reads CARIPENGSNEQFF. CDR3 nucleotide sequence: TGTGCCAGAATTCCCGAAAACGGGAGCAATGAGCAGTTCTTC.

This clonotype was picked up a small number of times. The rearrangement joins TRBV4-1 to TRBJ2-7; 9 bases are a match to TRBD1. Germline values: CDR1 MGHRA, CDR2 YSYEKL. V lost 0 bases to trimming and J lost 0 bases; unmatched junction nucleotides: 3. The CDR3 has 16 residues. DNA of the CDR3: TGCGCCAGCAGCCAAGAAGGGACAGGGAGCTCCTACGAGCAGTACTTC. Translating gives CASSQEGTGSSYEQYF.

This clonotype was observed at least ten times. This chain joins TRBV20-1 and TRBJ2-3; 7 bases line up with TRBD2. CDR3 length: 14 amino acids. The V gene end was trimmed by 0 bases and the J gene end by 6 bases; junction bases not matched to a gene: 6. Germline V gene lookup returns CDR1 DFQATT and CDR2 SNEGSKA (reference sequence). CDR3 DNA: TGCAGTGCTAGAGATCAAGCGGGGAGCGATACGCAGTATTTT. Translated: CSARDQAGSDTQYF.

On this clonotype itself: This may be a read error: a much more frequent sequence differs by one nucleotide. This chain uses TRBV7-9 with TRBJ2-5; a possible D gene is TRBD2 (6 bases). Germline V CDR1 and CDR2: SEHNR, FQNEAQ (reference sequence). The CDR3 consists of 15 residues. CDR3: CAGSAGDSPIWEQYF. The CDR3, as DNA: TGTGCCGGCAGCGCCGGGGACTCCCCAATTTGGGAGCAGTACTTC.

This clonotype was counted many times. This sequence joins TRBV29-1 and TRBJ1-1, with 7 positions matching TRBD1. The CDR3 is made up of 14 amino acids. V lost 4 bases to trimming and J lost 2 bases; unmatched junction nucleotides: 7. Germline V gene sequence: CDR1 SQVTM, CDR2 ANQGSEA. The CDR3: CSVARQGPNTEAFF. In DNA form, the CDR3 reads TGCAGCGTTGCGAGACAGGGACCCAACACTGAAGCTTTCTTT.

This clonotype turned up a few times. V and J are TRBV28 and TRBJ1-5; tentative D call: TRBD1 (5 bases). CDR1 MDHEN and CDR2 SYDVKM come from the germline V gene. V lost 3 bases and J lost 3, with 18 bases in between. The CDR3 has 17 amino acids. The CDR3 DNA follows: TGTGCCAGCAGTTTCTCCAACGCTGACAGTTCCAATCAGCCCCAGCATTTT. It translates to CASSFSNADSSNQPQHF.

The chain recombines TRBV7-2 with TRBJ2-7, with D possibly matching TRBD1 (7 bases). The CDR3 runs to 15 residues. V was cut by 5 bases and J by 0 bases, with 14 bases left in between. CDR1 and CDR2 (germline): SGHTA, FQGNSA. Here the CDR3 reads CASSVRDRLSYEQYF. CDR3 nucleotides: TGTGCCAGCAGCGTGCGGGACAGACTCTCCTACGAGCAGTACTTC.

The table lists this clonotype with many counts. This sequence joins TRBV7-2 and TRBJ2-3, with TRBD1 matching 7 bases. J gave up 5 bases and V 5 bases, and 7 bases lay outside the gene matches. This CDR3 comprises 14 residues. CDR1 is SGHTA, CDR2 FQGNSA, per germline. The CDR3 DNA sequence: TGTGCCAGCAGCCTCGGACAGGCTATAGATACGCAGTATTTT. Encoded protein: CASSLGQAIDTQYF.

At least ten counts were recorded for this clonotype. This chain uses TRBV2 with TRBJ2-4; D is perhaps TRBD1 or TRBD2 (7 bases each). Germline V gene data show CDR1 as SNHLY and CDR2 as FYNNEI. The CDR3 runs 15 residues. V lost 1 base to trimming and J lost 6 bases, with 13 bases between them. DNA for the CDR3: TGTGCCAGCAGTGAAGGACAGGGAGGGGGAAACATTCAGTACTTC. Protein product: CASSEGQGGGNIQYF. Full variable domain (remainder filled in from reference TRBV2 and TRBJ2-4): EPEVTQTPSHQVTQMGQEVILRCVPISNHLYFYWYRQILGQKVEFLVSFYNNEISEKSEIFDDQFSVERPDGSNFTLKIRSTKLEDSAMYFCASSEGQGGGNIQYFGAGTRLSVL.

This chain links TRBV3-1 with TRBJ2-3; TRBD2 is a possible D gene (6 bases). Germline assignment: CDR1 LGHDT and CDR2 YNNKEL (reference sequence). This CDR3 contains 16 residues. The germline V and J ends were trimmed by 7 bases and 0 bases, with 17 bases remaining between them. The CDR3 here is CASTQYSGPSTDTQYF. The CDR3 nucleotides read TGTGCCAGCACCCAGTATAGCGGACCCAGCACAGATACGCAGTATTTT.

The chain couples TRBV3-1 to TRBJ1-1; 8 bases line up with TRBD1. The germline CDR1 and CDR2 sequences are LGHDT and YNNKEL (reference sequence). CDR3 length: 15 amino acids. V lost 6 bases, J lost 1 base, and 7 bases stayed unmatched. CDR3: CASSVQGATNTEAFF. CDR3 DNA: TGTGCCAGCAGTGTCCAGGGGGCTACGAACACTGAAGCTTTCTTT.

Details on this clonotype: The DNA is omitted, as the CDR3 cannot be located on it reliably, and the CDR3 follows TCRdb's listing. V gene TRBV5-1 combines with J gene TRBJ1-2. The CDR3 spans 12 residues, counting both ends. Germline V gene sequence: CDR1 SGHRS, CDR2 YFSETQ. The CDR3 loop is CASSFDFRGYTF.

In its sample, this clonotype was seen many times. This chain links TRBV7-2 with TRBJ1-2; D is unresolved. Germline CDR1 is SGHTA and CDR2 is FQGNSA. The CDR3 loop spans 15 amino acids. V was cut by 3 bases and J by 1 base, with 12 bases left in between. The CDR3 DNA follows: TGTGCCAGCAGCTTTTCGACGGCTAATAACTATGGCTACACCTTC. Translated, it gives CASSFSTANNYGYTF. Looking up the rest from reference TRBV7-2 and TRBJ1-2 gives the full variable domain: GAGVSQSPSNKVTEKGKDVELRCDPISGHTALYWYRQSLGQGLEFLIYFQGNSAPDKSGLPSDRFSAERTGGSVSTLTIQRTQQEDSAVYLCASSFSTANNYGYTFGSGTRLTVV.

This chain uses TRBV11-2 with TRBJ2-7; D unresolved. Per germline, CDR1 SGHAT and CDR2 FQNNGV. Between the trimmed V and J ends, which lost 9 bases and 3 bases, there was a span of 12 bases. This CDR3 has 12 residues. This CDR3 reads CASSIPNYEQYF. The CDR3 DNA reads TGTGCCAGTAGCATTCCCAACTACGAGCAGTACTTC. Full variable domain (remainder filled in from reference TRBV11-2 and TRBJ2-7): EAGVAQSPRYKIIEKRQSVAFWCNPISGHATLYWYQQILGQGPKLLIQFQNNGVVDDSQLPKDRFSAERLKGVDSTLKIQPAKLEDSAVYLCASSIPNYEQYFGPGTRLTVT.

This clonotype has only a few counts. The genes are TRBV15 and TRBJ2-7, with D perhaps TRBD2 (5 bases). The CDR3 length is 14 residues. V lost 3 bases and J 6 bases, leaving 15 bases between the germline ends. Germline CDR1 and CDR2: LNHNV and YYDKDF (reference sequence). In DNA form, the CDR3 reads TGTGCCACCAGCAGGGAATTCAACGAGGGCGAGCAGTACTTC. It translates to CATSREFNEGEQYF.

The table lists this clonotype with many counts. V and J are TRBV7-2 and TRBJ2-5, with TRBD1 matching over 8 bases. With V trimmed by 10 bases and J by 4 bases, 8 bases remained unmatched. From germline, CDR1 is SGHTA and CDR2 FQGNSA. The CDR3 sequence is 13 residues long. In DNA form, the CDR3 reads TGTGCCACCAAAAGAGACAGGGGAGAGACCCAGTACTTC. Protein product: CATKRDRGETQYF.